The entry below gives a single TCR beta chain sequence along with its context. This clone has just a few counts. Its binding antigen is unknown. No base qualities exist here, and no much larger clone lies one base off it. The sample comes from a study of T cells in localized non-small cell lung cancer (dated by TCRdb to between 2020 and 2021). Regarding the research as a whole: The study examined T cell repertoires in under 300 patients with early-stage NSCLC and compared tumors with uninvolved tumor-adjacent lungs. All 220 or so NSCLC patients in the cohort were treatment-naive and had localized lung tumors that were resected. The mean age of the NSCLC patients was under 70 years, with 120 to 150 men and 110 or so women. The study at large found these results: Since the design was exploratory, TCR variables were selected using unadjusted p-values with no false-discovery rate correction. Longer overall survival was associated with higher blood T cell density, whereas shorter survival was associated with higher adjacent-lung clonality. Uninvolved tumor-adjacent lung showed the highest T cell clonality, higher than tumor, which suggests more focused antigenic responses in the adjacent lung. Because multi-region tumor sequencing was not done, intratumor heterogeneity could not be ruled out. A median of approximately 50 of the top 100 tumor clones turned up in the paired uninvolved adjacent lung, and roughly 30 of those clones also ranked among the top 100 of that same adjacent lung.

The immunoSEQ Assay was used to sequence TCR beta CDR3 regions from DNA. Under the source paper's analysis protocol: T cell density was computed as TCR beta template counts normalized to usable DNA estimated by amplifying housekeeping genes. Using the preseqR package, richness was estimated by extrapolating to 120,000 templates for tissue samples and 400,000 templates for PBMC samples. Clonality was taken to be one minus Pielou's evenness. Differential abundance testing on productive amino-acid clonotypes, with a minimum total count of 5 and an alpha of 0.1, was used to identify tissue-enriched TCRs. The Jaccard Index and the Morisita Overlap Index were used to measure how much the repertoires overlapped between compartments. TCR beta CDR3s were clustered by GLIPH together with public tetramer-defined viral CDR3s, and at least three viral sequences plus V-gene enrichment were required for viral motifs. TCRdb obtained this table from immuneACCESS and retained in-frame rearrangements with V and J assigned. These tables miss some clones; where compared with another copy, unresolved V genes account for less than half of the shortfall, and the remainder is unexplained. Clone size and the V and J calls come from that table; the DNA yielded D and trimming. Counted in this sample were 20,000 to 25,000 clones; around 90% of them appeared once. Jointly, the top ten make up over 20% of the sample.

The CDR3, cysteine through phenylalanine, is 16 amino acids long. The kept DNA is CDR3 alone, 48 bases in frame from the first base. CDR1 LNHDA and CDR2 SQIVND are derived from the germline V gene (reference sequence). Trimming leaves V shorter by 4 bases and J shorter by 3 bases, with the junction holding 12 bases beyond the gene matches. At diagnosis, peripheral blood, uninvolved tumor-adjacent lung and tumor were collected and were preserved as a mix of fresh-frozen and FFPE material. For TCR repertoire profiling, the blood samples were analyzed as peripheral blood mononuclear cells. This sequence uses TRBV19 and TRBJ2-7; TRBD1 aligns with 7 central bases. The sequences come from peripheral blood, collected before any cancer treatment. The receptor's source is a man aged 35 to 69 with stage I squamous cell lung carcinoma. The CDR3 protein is CASSSPLYTGDYEQYF. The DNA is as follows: TGTGCCAGTAGTAGCCCCCTATATACAGGGGACTACGAGCAGTACTTC.